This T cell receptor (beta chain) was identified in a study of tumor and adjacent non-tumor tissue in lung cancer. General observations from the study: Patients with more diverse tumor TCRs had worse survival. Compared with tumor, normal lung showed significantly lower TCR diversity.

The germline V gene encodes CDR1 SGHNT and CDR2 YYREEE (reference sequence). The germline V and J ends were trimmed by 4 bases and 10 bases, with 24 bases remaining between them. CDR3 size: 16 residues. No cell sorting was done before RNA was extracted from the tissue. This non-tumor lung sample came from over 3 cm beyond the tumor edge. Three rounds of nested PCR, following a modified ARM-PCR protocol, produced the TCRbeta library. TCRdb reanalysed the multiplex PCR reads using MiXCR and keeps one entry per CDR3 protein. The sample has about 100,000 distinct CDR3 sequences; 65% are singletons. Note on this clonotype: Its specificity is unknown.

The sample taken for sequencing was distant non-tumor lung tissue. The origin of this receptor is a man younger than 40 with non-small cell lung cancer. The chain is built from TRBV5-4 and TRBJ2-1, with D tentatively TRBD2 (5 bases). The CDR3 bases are TGTGCCAGCAGCCCCCGGTCCGGGGTCTCTGGTCTAGAGCAGTTCTTC. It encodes CASSPRSGVSGLEQFF.